This T cell receptor (beta chain) stems from a study of CXCR3-negative and CXCR3-positive naive CD8 T cells. Study as a whole: Per library, roughly 1.6 +/- 0.3 million reads; 130 million to 150 million TRB reads overall.

Germline-derived CDR1 and CDR2 are SEHNR and FQNEAQ (reference sequence). CDR3 size: 19 residues. As concerns this clonotype: Antigen: not known.

The study made its TRB cDNA libraries by 5' RACE, adding UMI labels. Using the 5' RACE reads, TCRdb records one entry per CDR3 protein without DNA. Recorded for this sample: 75,000 to 100,000 distinct CDR3 sequences. Study outcomes and limitations: In cryopreserved cells, CXCR3 expression partially decreased, and fresh PBMCs were used in most assays. Diversity was high in both naive subsets and much lower in memory cells. Surface CD5 looked about the same in the naive subsets, so the authors worked out TCR strength from TRB CDR3 properties. CXCR3-positive naive cells carried more hydrophobic TRB CDR3s than CXCR3-negative ones.

Material for sequencing was naive CXCR3+ CD8+ T cells from blood. The subset is: CD45RO-CCR7+CD27+CD95- naive CD8+ T cells expressing CXCR3 (TNR3+). The rearrangement links TRBV7-9 to TRBJ2-1; TCRdb gives TRBD1 as the D gene, but with no DNA this cannot be confirmed. This TCR was recovered from a human donor in good health. Some clones in this sample may be carry-over from other donors' samples. The CDR3 loop is CASILQPVPSGTSYNEQFF.